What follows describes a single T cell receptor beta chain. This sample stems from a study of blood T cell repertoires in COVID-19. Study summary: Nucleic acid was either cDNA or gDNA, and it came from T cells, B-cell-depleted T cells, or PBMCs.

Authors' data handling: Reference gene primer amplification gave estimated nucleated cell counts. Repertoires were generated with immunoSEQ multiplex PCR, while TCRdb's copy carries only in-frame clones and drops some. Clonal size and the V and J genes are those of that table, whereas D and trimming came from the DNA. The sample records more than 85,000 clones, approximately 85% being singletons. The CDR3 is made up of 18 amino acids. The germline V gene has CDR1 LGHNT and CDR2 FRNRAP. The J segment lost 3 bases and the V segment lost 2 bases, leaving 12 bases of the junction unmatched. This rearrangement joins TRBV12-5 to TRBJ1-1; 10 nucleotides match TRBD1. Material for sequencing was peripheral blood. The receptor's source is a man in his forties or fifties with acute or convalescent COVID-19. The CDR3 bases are TGTGCTAGTGGTTTGACTCGGACAGGGGGAGGTGGGGACACTGAAGCTTTCTTT. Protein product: CASGLTRTGGGGDTEAFF.